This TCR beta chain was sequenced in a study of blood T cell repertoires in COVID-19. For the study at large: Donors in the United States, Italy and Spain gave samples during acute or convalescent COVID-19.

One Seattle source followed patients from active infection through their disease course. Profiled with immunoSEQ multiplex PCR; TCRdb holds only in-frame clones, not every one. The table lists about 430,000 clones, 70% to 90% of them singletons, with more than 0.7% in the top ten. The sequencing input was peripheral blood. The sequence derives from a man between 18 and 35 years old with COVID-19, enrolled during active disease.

The CDR3 DNA follows: TGTGCCAGCAGCGGGGACAGCGATGGAAACACCATATATTTT. Residues: CASSGDSDGNTIYF. The rearrangement uses TRBV2 and TRBJ1-3, with TRBD1 matching over 7 bases. The CDR3 has 14 amino acids. J gave up 3 bases and V 6 bases, and 5 bases lay outside the gene matches. Germline V gives CDR1 SNHLY, CDR2 FYNNEI. The full variable domain, completed using reference TRBV2 and TRBJ1-3, is EPEVTQTPSHQVTQMGQEVILRCVPISNHLYFYWYRQILGQKVEFLVSFYNNEISEKSEIFDDQFSVERPDGSNFTLKIRSTKLEDSAMYFCASSGDSDGNTIYFGEGSWLTVV.